These 2 T cell receptor beta chains were all obtained from the same sample, sequenced in a study of T cell repertoires in cytomegalovirus infection. TCRdb reprocessed the reads with MiXCR, giving one entry per CDR3 protein. The data contain roughly 300,000 distinct CDR3 sequences, more than 8% of them singletons. The sample consisted of PBMCs. The receptors were sampled from a human donor in good health (CMV status not recorded). Some clones in this sample may be carry-over from other donors' samples.

The rearrangement uses TRBV12-3 or TRBV12-4 and TRBJ2-5; 8 bases line up with TRBD1. This CDR3 contains 14 residues. J gave up 4 bases and V 8 bases, and 9 bases lay outside the gene matches. The CDR3 reads CASWRTGSRETQYF. The CDR3 DNA follows: TGTGCCAGCTGGAGGACAGGGTCTCGAGAGACCCAGTACTTC.

This clonotype was seen a few times. The gene calls are TRBV7-2 and TRBJ2-6; D gene unclear. Trimming took off 6 bases at V and 2 bases at J, with 17 bases between the two ends. CDR1 is SGHTA and CDR2 is FQGNSA in the germline V gene. This CDR3 contains 17 residues. The CDR3 here is CASSPSGHVAGANVLTF. The CDR3 DNA reads TGTGCCAGCAGTCCATCCGGCCACGTTGCTGGGGCCAACGTCCTGACTTTC.